This T cell receptor (beta chain) was recovered during a study of cytomegalovirus exposure and HLA in healthy donors. Study-wide findings and caveats: Most TCR sequences were uncommon, yet certain public TCRs appeared in many donors.

The donors gave bone marrow, and they were healthy. A word on this clone: The antigen is not known.

60 Vbeta and 13 Jbeta primers were used in PCR. Assay: immunoSEQ multiplex PCR; the TCRdb copy retains only in-frame clones and omits some. The sample lists roughly 120,000 clones, 55% to 65% occurring once. The V gene lost 8 bases and the J gene lost 1 base, with 8 bases spanning the gap. This CDR3 region has 13 residues. CDR1 MDHEN and CDR2 SYDVKM come from the germline V gene. Source material: PBMCs. This clonotype originated in a woman aged 40 to 50 in good health and CMV-seropositive. V is TRBV28 and J is TRBJ2-2, with a possible D match to TRBD1 (6 bases). The CDR3 region is CASLGQNTGELFF. CDR3 DNA: TGTGCCAGCCTGGGACAGAACACCGGGGAGCTGTTTTTT.